This T cell receptor beta chain was retrieved from a study of T cell responses to AZD1222 COVID-19 vaccine. Study in general: Analysis merged second doses at about 4 or about 12 weeks.

Clones were sequenced by immunoSEQ multiplex PCR, and TCRdb holds only the in-frame ones, with some missing. The table records around 88,000 clones, roughly nine tenths of them present only once. Germline CDR1 and CDR2: MNHEY and SVGAGI. V shed 9 bases and J shed 6 bases, with 20 bases lying between them. The CDR3 length is 15 residues. Notes on this clone: Its antigen is still unknown.

Points from the study as a whole: CD4 TCRs associated with vaccination spanned spike, dominating at 160-218 and 743-854.

The gene calls are TRBV6-5 and TRBJ1-4; no clear D. The TCR comes from an adult in good health. The sequencing here drew on peripheral blood, taken on day 0 of AZD1222 vaccination. The CDR3 coding sequence is TGTGCCAGTTTCCCTTCCTCTGGAGGTTATGAAAAACTGTTTTTT. This translates into CASFPSSGGYEKLFF.